Listed below are T cell receptor beta chains from one sample, sequenced in a study of blood T cell repertoires in COVID-19. TCRdb's copy holds only in-frame clones and misses some; the assay was immunoSEQ multiplex PCR. The profile shows around 310,000 clones, 89% of them singletons. Sequencing was carried out using PBMCs or T cells enriched from blood (not recorded which). The receptors were sampled from a woman aged 25 to 39 who had recovered from COVID-19. Both conserved end residues are part of each CDR3. The D gene is left open where the match is weak. Part of the rows lack a size; the others show once, few, many or a class for expanded clones.

len: 15; abundance: -; d_gene: TRBD1; v_gene: TRBV6-5; j_gene: TRBJ2-7; CDR3nt: TGTGCCAGCAGTTTCTCTTGGACAGGAAATTTCGAGCAGTACTTC; CDR3aa: CASSFSWTGNFEQYF
len: 13; abundance: once; d_gene: -; v_gene: TRBV9; j_gene: TRBJ1-5; CDR3nt: TGTGCCAGCGGTGACAGCAACAATCAGCCCCAGCATTTT; CDR3aa: CASGDSNNQPQHF
len: 12; abundance: once; d_gene: TRBD1; v_gene: TRBV10-3; j_gene: TRBJ2-3; CDR3nt: TGTGCCATCGGGACAGGGAAAGATACGCAGTATTTT; CDR3aa: CAIGTGKDTQYF
len: 15; abundance: -; d_gene: -; v_gene: TRBV27; j_gene: TRBJ2-7; CDR3nt: TGTGCCAGCGGACTAAACCGGGACTCCCCCTACGAGCAGTACTTC; CDR3aa: CASGLNRDSPYEQYF
len: 16; abundance: -; d_gene: -; v_gene: TRBV7-2; j_gene: TRBJ1-2; CDR3nt: TGTGCCAGCAGCTTAGGGGTAGGGGCGGCCGGCTATGGCTACACCTTC; CDR3aa: CASSLGVGAAGYGYTF
len: 13; abundance: -; d_gene: TRBD1; v_gene: TRBV2; j_gene: TRBJ1-2; CDR3nt: TGTGCCAGCATGGGACAGGGGGCGGACGGCTACACCTTC; CDR3aa: CASMGQGADGYTF
len: 17; abundance: -; d_gene: -; v_gene: TRBV27; j_gene: TRBJ2-7; CDR3nt: TGTGCCAGCAGTTTATCGGGGACATCGCTTCTCTCCTACGAGCAGTACTTC; CDR3aa: CASSLSGTSLLSYEQYF
len: 18; abundance: -; d_gene: TRBD2; v_gene: TRBV2; j_gene: TRBJ2-2; CDR3nt: TGTGCCAGCAGTGAGGGTCTAGCGGGAGCCTTAATCACCGGGGAGCTGTTTTTT; CDR3aa: CASSEGLAGALITGELFF
len: 16; abundance: -; d_gene: TRBD1; v_gene: TRBV4-3; j_gene: TRBJ1-2; CDR3nt: TGCGCCAGCAGCCCTCGGGCGGGGACAGGGGGAAATGGCTACACCTTC; CDR3aa: CASSPRAGTGGNGYTF
len: 15; abundance: -; d_gene: TRBD2; v_gene: TRBV9; j_gene: TRBJ2-1; CDR3nt: TGTGCCAGCAGCCCGGGACTAGCGCACTACAATGAGCAGTTCTTC; CDR3aa: CASSPGLAHYNEQFF
len: 14; abundance: -; d_gene: TRBD1; v_gene: TRBV7-9; j_gene: TRBJ1-2; CDR3nt: TGTGCCAGCATCTCGACAGGGCGGGGTCTTGGCTACACCTTC; CDR3aa: CASISTGRGLGYTF
len: 13; abundance: -; d_gene: -; v_gene: TRBV9; j_gene: TRBJ2-1; CDR3nt: TGTGCCAGCAGCGTAGACGTGGCCACGGAGCAGTTCTTC; CDR3aa: CASSVDVATEQFF
len: 15; abundance: -; d_gene: -; v_gene: TRBV21-1; j_gene: TRBJ1-3; CDR3nt: TGTGCCAGCACCACTGGGACAGTCTCTGGAAACACCATATATTTT; CDR3aa: CASTTGTVSGNTIYF
len: 15; abundance: -; d_gene: TRBD1; v_gene: TRBV6-5; j_gene: TRBJ2-6; CDR3nt: TGTGCCACGACTAGAGGGACAGGTGGGGCCAACGTCCTGACTTTC; CDR3aa: CATTRGTGGANVLTF
len: 17; abundance: -; d_gene: -; v_gene: TRBV24-1; j_gene: TRBJ2-2; CDR3nt: TGTGCCACCAGTGATTTTGGCGGGGTAGGATGGACCGGGGAGCTGTTTTTT; CDR3aa: CATSDFGGVGWTGELFF
len: 18; abundance: -; d_gene: TRBD1; v_gene: TRBV18; j_gene: TRBJ1-1; CDR3nt: TGTGCCAGCTCAAAACCGGGACAGGGCGGTCCGATTCGTCTAGAAGCTTTCTTT; CDR3aa: CASSKPGQGGPIRLEAFF
len: 17; abundance: -; d_gene: TRBD2; v_gene: TRBV27; j_gene: TRBJ2-7; CDR3nt: TGTGCCAGCAACGGACTAGCGGGAGGTTTCGCAAAGGGCGAGCAGTACTTC; CDR3aa: CASNGLAGGFAKGEQYF
len: 16; abundance: -; d_gene: -; v_gene: TRBV5-4; j_gene: TRBJ1-1; CDR3nt: TGTGCCAGCAGCTTGGCCAGCAGTAGCATGAACACTGAAGCTTTCTTT; CDR3aa: CASSLASSSMNTEAFF
len: 15; abundance: -; d_gene: TRBD2; v_gene: TRBV28; j_gene: TRBJ2-7; CDR3nt: TGTGCCAGCAGGGATGCTAGCGGGAGTTTATACGAGCAGTACTTC; CDR3aa: CASRDASGSLYEQYF
len: 17; abundance: -; d_gene: -; v_gene: TRBV7-9; j_gene: TRBJ2-6; CDR3nt: TGTGCCAGCAGCCCTAGCCAGGGGTACGCTGGGGCCAACGTCCTGACTTTC; CDR3aa: CASSPSQGYAGANVLTF
len: 14; abundance: -; d_gene: TRBD2; v_gene: TRBV28; j_gene: TRBJ2-7; CDR3nt: TGTGCCAGCAGTTCGGCTAGCGGGATCTACGAGCAGTACTTC; CDR3aa: CASSSASGIYEQYF
len: 13; abundance: once; d_gene: -; v_gene: TRBV27; j_gene: TRBJ1-1; CDR3nt: TGTGCCAGCAGTCGTAGTGCGGGCACTGAAGCTTTCTTT; CDR3aa: CASSRSAGTEAFF
len: 14; abundance: -; d_gene: -; v_gene: TRBV5-1; j_gene: TRBJ2-7; CDR3nt: TGCGCCAGCAGCTTCCTAGGACAGACCTACGAGCAGTACTTC; CDR3aa: CASSFLGQTYEQYF
len: 15; abundance: -; d_gene: -; v_gene: TRBV14; j_gene: TRBJ1-6; CDR3nt: TGTGCCAGCAGCCAAGGACAGAACCCGAATTCACCCCTCCACTTT; CDR3aa: CASSQGQNPNSPLHF
len: 16; abundance: -; d_gene: TRBD1; v_gene: TRBV10-3; j_gene: TRBJ1-3; CDR3nt: TGTGCCATCAGTGAGTCGGCGACAGGGTTTGGAAACACCATATATTTT; CDR3aa: CAISESATGFGNTIYF
len: 17; abundance: once; d_gene: TRBD1; v_gene: TRBV12-5; j_gene: TRBJ2-3; CDR3nt: TGTGCTAGTGGTATCTCCCGACAGGGCGTTGGCACAGATACGCAGTATTTT; CDR3aa: CASGISRQGVGTDTQYF
len: 17; abundance: -; d_gene: -; v_gene: TRBV3-1/TRBV3-2; j_gene: TRBJ1-2; CDR3nt: TGTGCCAGCAGCCGGATAGACTGGCATGGGGGCCACTATGGCTACACCTTC; CDR3aa: CASSRIDWHGGHYGYTF
len: 14; abundance: -; d_gene: -; v_gene: TRBV9; j_gene: TRBJ2-7; CDR3nt: TGTGCCAGCAGCGTAGCTAGGGAGATGGGGGAGCAGTACTTC; CDR3aa: CASSVAREMGEQYF
len: 11; abundance: -; d_gene: -; v_gene: TRBV6-5; j_gene: TRBJ1-1; CDR3nt: TGTGCCAGCAGTTACCAGCGTGAAGCTTTCTTT; CDR3aa: CASSYQREAFF
len: 15; abundance: -; d_gene: TRBD2; v_gene: TRBV19; j_gene: TRBJ2-5; CDR3nt: TGTGCCAGTAGTATACAGCGGGAGGGCCCTGAGACCCAGTACTTC; CDR3aa: CASSIQREGPETQYF
len: 18; abundance: -; d_gene: -; v_gene: TRBV7-9; j_gene: TRBJ1-2; CDR3nt: TGTGCCAGCAGCCCCGGGCCGGGGGGCCGTGTAGGGTTACAAGGCTACACCTTC; CDR3aa: CASSPGPGGRVGLQGYTF
len: 13; abundance: -; d_gene: TRBD1; v_gene: TRBV2; j_gene: TRBJ1-5; CDR3nt: TGTGCCAGCAGTTGGGACAGAGACCAGCCCCAGCATTTT; CDR3aa: CASSWDRDQPQHF
len: 17; abundance: -; d_gene: TRBD2; v_gene: TRBV6-1; j_gene: TRBJ2-3; CDR3nt: TGTGCCAGCAGTGAAGGGTCTGGCGGGAGCGGTACAGATACGCAGTATTTT; CDR3aa: CASSEGSGGSGTDTQYF
len: 13; abundance: -; d_gene: -; v_gene: TRBV12-3/TRBV12-4; j_gene: TRBJ2-5; CDR3nt: TGTGCCAGCAGTTTTCATTTTCGGGAGACCCAGTACTTC; CDR3aa: CASSFHFRETQYF
len: 14; abundance: -; d_gene: -; v_gene: TRBV18; j_gene: TRBJ1-6; CDR3nt: TGTGCCAGCTCTCCAGGGGCGAAGGGTTCACCCCTCCACTTT; CDR3aa: CASSPGAKGSPLHF
len: 15; abundance: -; d_gene: TRBD1; v_gene: TRBV6-5; j_gene: TRBJ1-3; CDR3nt: TGTGCCAGCAGCCCAGGGGGCCCCACTGGAAACACCATATATTTT; CDR3aa: CASSPGGPTGNTIYF
len: 14; abundance: -; d_gene: -; v_gene: TRBV7-9; j_gene: TRBJ2-7; CDR3nt: TGTGCCAGCAGCTCGGACTTCCCCCTCTACGAGCAGTACTTC; CDR3aa: CASSSDFPLYEQYF
len: 14; abundance: -; d_gene: -; v_gene: TRBV28; j_gene: TRBJ2-2; CDR3nt: TGTGCCAGCAGTGGACCCCGTTTAGCGGGGGAGCTGTTTTTT; CDR3aa: CASSGPRLAGELFF
len: 16; abundance: -; d_gene: TRBD1; v_gene: TRBV27; j_gene: TRBJ2-7; CDR3nt: TGTGCCAGCAGTTTAGGGACAGGGAAGGCTCTCTACGAGCAGTACTTC; CDR3aa: CASSLGTGKALYEQYF
len: 14; abundance: -; d_gene: TRBD2; v_gene: TRBV28; j_gene: TRBJ2-1; CDR3nt: TGTGCCAGCATGCTAGCGGGAAAATTAGTTGAGCAGTTCTTC; CDR3aa: CASMLAGKLVEQFF
len: 14; abundance: -; d_gene: TRBD1; v_gene: TRBV28; j_gene: TRBJ1-6; CDR3nt: TGTGCCAGGGGCCCGACAGGGGGTTATTCACCCCTCCACTTT; CDR3aa: CARGPTGGYSPLHF
len: 16; abundance: -; d_gene: TRBD2; v_gene: TRBV5-5; j_gene: TRBJ2-7; CDR3nt: TGTGCCAGCAGCTTGTACGCTAGCGGCAGCTCCTACGAGCAGTACTTC; CDR3aa: CASSLYASGSSYEQYF
len: 14; abundance: -; d_gene: -; v_gene: TRBV5-5; j_gene: TRBJ1-3; CDR3nt: TGTGCCAGCAGCCCGATCTACTCTGGAAACACCATATATTTT; CDR3aa: CASSPIYSGNTIYF
len: 13; abundance: -; d_gene: -; v_gene: TRBV12-5; j_gene: TRBJ2-1; CDR3nt: TGTGCTAGTGGTTTGGTAACCGAGGGTGAGCAGTTCTTC; CDR3aa: CASGLVTEGEQFF
len: 15; abundance: -; d_gene: TRBD2; v_gene: TRBV6-2/TRBV6-3; j_gene: TRBJ2-7; CDR3nt: TGTGCCAGCAGCGCGAGCACGGGAGGATTTAACGAGCAGTACTTC; CDR3aa: CASSASTGGFNEQYF
len: 15; abundance: -; d_gene: -; v_gene: TRBV10-2; j_gene: TRBJ1-3; CDR3nt: TGCGCCAGCAGTGAGTCGACGGGGGGTGGAAACACCATATATTTT; CDR3aa: CASSESTGGGNTIYF
len: 14; abundance: -; d_gene: TRBD1; v_gene: TRBV6-6; j_gene: TRBJ2-7; CDR3nt: TGTGCCAGCTGTCCGACAGGGAGCCCCTACGAGCAGTACTTC; CDR3aa: CASCPTGSPYEQYF
len: 14; abundance: -; d_gene: -; v_gene: TRBV10-3; j_gene: TRBJ2-1; CDR3nt: TGTGCCATCTCCCCAGCGGAGGTAGGTAATGAGCAGTTCTTC; CDR3aa: CAISPAEVGNEQFF